The rows below give T cell receptor beta chains drawn from one sample of a study of blood T cell repertoires in COVID-19. Repertoires were generated with immunoSEQ multiplex PCR, while TCRdb's copy carries only in-frame clones and drops some. Of some 150,000 clones listed, 75% to 85% are singletons. Sample: peripheral blood. The receptor set was obtained from a woman between 65 and 79 years old with COVID-19, enrolled during active disease. The CDR3 runs from the conserved cysteine through the conserved F or W. The order of the fields is V gene, D gene, J gene, clone size, CDR3 DNA, CDR3 protein. D genes are given only for firm matches. Part of the rows lack a size; the others show once, few, many or a class for expanded clones.

>TRBV2|.|TRBJ2-7|.
TGTGCCAGCAGTGTCGAGGGAGACGAGCAGTACTTC
CASSVEGDEQYF
>TRBV5-6|TRBD1|TRBJ1-1|.
TGTGCCAGCAGCTCCTACAGGGGGCGAATCCCGAACACTGAAGCTTTCTTT
CASSSYRGRIPNTEAFF
>TRBV28|.|TRBJ2-1|.
TGTGCCAGCAGTTTAACGAGTGAGCAGTTCTTC
CASSLTSEQFF
>TRBV4-3|.|TRBJ1-6|few
TGCGCCAGCAGCCAAGAAACAGGGAATGGGTCACCCCTCCACTTT
CASSQETGNGSPLHF
>TRBV29-1|TRBD1|TRBJ1-5|few
TGCAGCGTTGAAGTTGGGGACAGGGACCAGCATTTT
CSVEVGDRDQHF
>TRBV2|.|TRBJ1-6|.
TGTGCCAGCAGTGCTCTAACCAGGACCCTCCACTTT
CASSALTRTLHF
>TRBV5-1|.|TRBJ1-4|.
TGCGCCAGCAGCTTGGTCAGGGGACGAGATGAAAAACTGTTTTTT
CASSLVRGRDEKLFF
>TRBV4-1|.|TRBJ1-5|.
TGCGCCAGCAGCCAAGACGTCCAGGGCGCTTTTCAGCCCCAGCATTTT
CASSQDVQGAFQPQHF
>TRBV30|.|TRBJ1-2|.
TGTGCCTGGAGTGTACGGGGTAGTAGCTATGGCTACACCTTC
CAWSVRGSSYGYTF
>TRBV7-8|.|TRBJ1-1|.
TGTGCCAGCAGCTTAGGGCAGGGATTTACTGAAGCTTTCTTT
CASSLGQGFTEAFF
>TRBV9|TRBD1|TRBJ1-2|.
TGTGCCAGCAGCGCCAGTGACAGGGTTCCAGGTGGCTACACCTTC
CASSASDRVPGGYTF
>TRBV19|.|TRBJ1-5|.
TGTGCCAGCAAAAGGAGGGTTCTCAATCAGCCCCAGCATTTT
CASKRRVLNQPQHF
>TRBV2|TRBD1|TRBJ1-5|once
TGTGCCAGCAGTTATCAGGGGGCCGGGCAGCCCCAGCATTTT
CASSYQGAGQPQHF
>TRBV6-5|TRBD1|TRBJ2-7|few
TGTGCCAGCCACGAGGCGTCAAGACAGGGTCCCGAGCAGTACTTC
CASHEASRQGPEQYF
>TRBV2|TRBD1|TRBJ2-1|few
TGTGCCAGCAAGGAGCAGGGGGCCTCCTACAATGAGCAGTTCTTC
CASKEQGASYNEQFF
>TRBV6-1|.|TRBJ2-2|.
TGTGCCAGCAGTTCGGTGGGAGGTGGCACCGGGGAGCTGTTTTTT
CASSSVGGGTGELFF
>TRBV19|TRBD1|TRBJ2-1|.
TGTGCCAGTAGGGGACAGAATGAGCAGTTCTTC
CASRGQNEQFF
>TRBV7-3|.|TRBJ2-3|.
TGTGCCAGCAGCCCCGATAGCGGAGTCAGCACAGATACGCAGTATTTT
CASSPDSGVSTDTQYF
>TRBV6-2/TRBV6-3|.|TRBJ2-7|few
TGTGCCAGCAGTTACTCGTCGGAGAACCCCTTCTCCTACGAGCAGTACTTC
CASSYSSENPFSYEQYF
>TRBV20-1|TRBD1|TRBJ2-7|.
TGCAGTGCTAGTAAGGGGGCGTACGAGCAGTACTTC
CSASKGAYEQYF
>TRBV6-5|.|TRBJ1-1|.
TGTGCCAGCAGTTACTCGGTTGGGGCCTGGGCCCCTGAAGCTTTCTTT
CASSYSVGAWAPEAFF
>TRBV7-9|.|TRBJ1-5|.
TGTGCCAGCAGCTTACGGAGCAATCAGCCCCAGCATTTT
CASSLRSNQPQHF
>TRBV29-1|.|TRBJ2-7|few
TGCAGCGTTGAAGTGGACAGCTCCTACGAGCAGTACTTC
CSVEVDSSYEQYF
>TRBV5-1|.|TRBJ2-7|.
TGCGCCAGCAGCTTCGGGGCCTACGAGCAGTACTTC
CASSFGAYEQYF
>TRBV6-2/TRBV6-3|TRBD2|TRBJ2-5|.
TGTGCCAGCAGCACCGACCTAGCGGGGGGTCCAGAGACCCAGTACTTC
CASSTDLAGGPETQYF
>TRBV27|TRBD2|TRBJ2-7|.
TGTGCCAGCAGTTTACGCCTAGCGGGGGGCTACGAGCAGTACTTC
CASSLRLAGGYEQYF
>TRBV18|.|TRBJ2-3|.
TGTGCCAGCTCACCACCGGTCAGGGATACGCAGTATTTT
CASSPPVRDTQYF
>TRBV7-2|.|TRBJ2-3|.
TGTGCCAGCAGCCTAGGGACTTACCGTGGGACAGATACGCAGTATTTT
CASSLGTYRGTDTQYF
>TRBV7-2|.|TRBJ1-5|.
TGTGCCAGCAGCCAGACAGACTTGGAGCCCCAGCATTTT
CASSQTDLEPQHF
>TRBV9|.|TRBJ1-1|.
TGTGCCAGCAGCGCCACCGCCGGGAGAACGTTTGAAGCTTTCTTT
CASSATAGRTFEAFF
>TRBV2|TRBD1|TRBJ1-2|.
TGTGCCAGCAGTGCTGACAGGGATAGCTATGGCTACACCTTC
CASSADRDSYGYTF
>TRBV6-1|TRBD1|TRBJ1-3|.
TGTGCCAGCAGTGACGGGACAGGCGCTGGAAACACCATATATTTT
CASSDGTGAGNTIYF
>TRBV18|.|TRBJ2-1|.
TGTGCCAGCTCACCGGAACAGGGAGTGTACTACAATGAGCAGTTCTTC
CASSPEQGVYYNEQFF
>TRBV27|.|TRBJ2-7|.
TGTGCCAGCAGTCTAGGACAGCCAATCTACGAGCAGTACTTC
CASSLGQPIYEQYF
>TRBV7-8|.|TRBJ2-4|.
TGTGCCAGCAGCTCGGGAGCCGCCAAAAACATTCAGTACTTC
CASSSGAAKNIQYF
>TRBV3-1/TRBV3-2|.|TRBJ1-2|.
TGTGCCAGCAGCAGAAATAGGAGGAACTATGGCTACACCTTC
CASSRNRRNYGYTF
>TRBV5-1|.|TRBJ2-6|once
TGCGCCAGCAGTCCTCAGGGGACCGGGGCCAACGTCCTGACTTTC
CASSPQGTGANVLTF
>TRBV5-1|.|TRBJ1-5|.
TGCGCCAGCAGCTTTACCGGGGATGCCAATCAGCCCCAGCATTTT
CASSFTGDANQPQHF
>TRBV5-1|TRBD1|TRBJ1-1|.
TGCGCCAGCAGCTTCGGACAGGGAGGAGCGGGCACTGAAGCTTTCTTT
CASSFGQGGAGTEAFF
>TRBV5-1|TRBD1|TRBJ2-7|.
TGCGCCAGCAGCCTGACAGGGGGTGGGTACGAGCAGTACTTC
CASSLTGGGYEQYF
>TRBV18|.|TRBJ1-4|.
TGTGCCAGCTCCCCGAGGTCGGGGGATAATGAAAAACTGTTTTTT
CASSPRSGDNEKLFF
>TRBV7-2|TRBD2|TRBJ2-7|.
TGTGCCAGCAGCCCTAGCGGGGGGTTTTCCTACGAGCAGTACTTC
CASSPSGGFSYEQYF
>TRBV12-3/TRBV12-4|.|TRBJ2-7|.
TGTGCCAGCAGGGGGGGAACCTCCTACGAGCAGTACTTC
CASRGGTSYEQYF
>TRBV18|TRBD1|TRBJ2-7|.
TGTGCCAGCTCACCAAGGGACAGGGTTTCCCCCGAGCAGTACTTC
CASSPRDRVSPEQYF
>TRBV3-1/TRBV3-2|.|TRBJ2-2|.
TGTGCCAGCAGCCAAGATCAGGCTGCAGGGGGGACCGGGGAGCTGTTTTTT
CASSQDQAAGGTGELFF
>TRBV10-3|TRBD1|TRBJ1-5|.
TGTGCCATCAGCAAGGACAGGGGGCACGGGCAGCCCCAGCATTTT
CAISKDRGHGQPQHF
>TRBV4-1|TRBD2|TRBJ2-1|.
TGCGCCAGCAGCCAACCAACGGGGGGGGACGGCTACAATGAGCAGTTCTTC
CASSQPTGGDGYNEQFF
>TRBV30|TRBD1|TRBJ2-2|.
TGTGCCTGGAGGGATTTACAGGGGACCGGGGAGCTGTTTTTT
CAWRDLQGTGELFF
>TRBV19|.|TRBJ2-3|.
TGTGCCAGTAGTGAATGGGGGCGCACAGATACGCAGTATTTT
CASSEWGRTDTQYF
>TRBV19|.|TRBJ1-4|once
TGTGCCAGTAGTATACGGCAGGGGACAAATGAAAAACTGTTTTTT
CASSIRQGTNEKLFF
>TRBV7-2|TRBD2|TRBJ2-1|.
TGTGCCAGCAGCCCGGGAGGGGTCCGAGGGAATGAGCAGTTCTTC
CASSPGGVRGNEQFF
>TRBV5-1|.|TRBJ2-7|.
TGCGCCAGCAGCTTCAGTTTAAGGGGTTTGGGGTACGAGCAGTACTTC
CASSFSLRGLGYEQYF
>TRBV10-3|TRBD2|TRBJ2-7|.
TGTGCCATCAGTGATGATAAGCGGGGGGCCTACGAGCAGTACTTC
CAISDDKRGAYEQYF
>TRBV7-8|.|TRBJ2-2|.
TGTGCCAGCAGCTCACTACTGGGGACACGGAACACCGGGGAGCTGTTTTTT
CASSSLLGTRNTGELFF